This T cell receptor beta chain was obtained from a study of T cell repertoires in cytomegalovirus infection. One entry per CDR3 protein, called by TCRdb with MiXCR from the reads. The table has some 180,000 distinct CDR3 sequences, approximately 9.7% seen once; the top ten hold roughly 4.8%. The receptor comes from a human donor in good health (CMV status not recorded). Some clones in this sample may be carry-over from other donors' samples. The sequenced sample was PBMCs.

CDR3 protein: CASSWTGDNTGELFF. In DNA form, the CDR3 reads TGTGCCAGCAGTTGGACAGGGGACAACACCGGGGAGCTGTTTTTT. The chain links TRBV6-2 or TRBV6-3 to TRBJ2-2, with 9 positions matching TRBD1. Trimming cost V 4 bases and J 2 bases; bases outside gene matches: 2. Germline lookup yields CDR1 MNHEY and CDR2 SVGEGT. This CDR3 spans 15 amino acids.